Presented here are 21 T cell receptor beta chains from one specimen sequenced in a study of blood T cell repertoires in COVID-19. The method was immunoSEQ multiplex PCR; TCRdb's version includes in-frame clones alone and lacks a portion of them. This table holds roughly 280,000 clones, over 65% found once. Sequenced input: peripheral blood. These TCRs come from a man in his sixties who had recovered from COVID-19.

The sample holds many counts of this clone. This chain uses TRBV3-1 (or the pseudogene TRBV3-2) with TRBJ2-1; 9 bases agree with TRBD1. Germline loops: CDR1 LGHDT, CDR2 YNNKEL (reference sequence). The trim removed 3 bases at V and 10 bases at J, leaving 7 bases unmatched. The CDR3 is 14 residues long. CDR3 amino acids: CASSHMDRGYEQFF. In DNA form, the CDR3 reads TGTGCCAGCAGCCACATGGACAGGGGATACGAGCAGTTCTTC.

The V call is TRBV5-5, the J call TRBJ2-5; possibly TRBD1 for D (5 bases). The V end was cut by 6 bases, the J end by 0 bases, with 18 bases between. The CDR3 length is 16 residues. Germline V gene data show CDR1 as SGHKS and CDR2 as YYEKEE (reference sequence). CDR3 sequence (DNA): TGTGCCAGCACCCCAGTAGTGTTACAGGACCAAGAGACCCAGTACTTC. Protein: CASTPVVLQDQETQYF.

The chain has TRBV10-3 and TRBJ2-1, with D perhaps matching TRBD2 (6 bases). Germline CDR1 ENHRY, CDR2 SYGVKD. This CDR3 has 16 residues. Trimming shortened V by 2 bases and J by 2 bases, and 13 bases separated the two germline ends. Here the CDR3 DNA reads TGTGCCATCAGTGAGGATGCGGGAAACCCCTACAATGAGCAGTTCTTC. It encodes CAISEDAGNPYNEQFF.

This clone was seen a handful of times. This chain joins TRBV7-9 and TRBJ1-1; unclear D gene. Germline CDR1 and CDR2: SEHNR and FQNEAQ (reference sequence). The CDR3 sequence is 13 residues long. Trimming took 7 bases from V and 0 from J, leaving 9 bases between them. In DNA form, the CDR3 reads TGTGCCAGCACCGCACAACTGAACACTGAAGCTTTCTTT. Translation: CASTAQLNTEAFF.

In the case of this clone: At the DNA level, this CDR3 is encoded by other sequences in the same sample as well. The CDR3 DNA reads TGCGCCAGCAGCTTCCAGGGGGCGGAGAACACTGAAGCTTTCTTT. Its translation is CASSFQGAENTEAFF. The chain joins TRBV5-1 to TRBJ1-1; 8 nucleotides match TRBD1. The germline gives CDR1 SGHRS, CDR2 YFSETQ. The CDR3 is 15 residues long. The ends lost 2 bases at V and 1 base at J; junction bases unmatched: 4.

This sequence joins TRBV5-6 and TRBJ1-4; 12 nucleotides line up with TRBD1. The CDR3 loop spans 17 amino acids. Germline CDR1 SGHDT, CDR2 YYEEEE. V was clipped by 4 bases and J by 7 bases; unmatched bases: 11. Here the CDR3 reads CASSSRDRGLGSEKLFF. The CDR3 DNA reads TGTGCCAGCAGCAGCCGGGACAGGGGGCTCGGTAGTGAAAAACTGTTTTTT.

The chain has TRBV29-1 and TRBJ2-3; TRBD2 aligns across 10 bases. J lost 1 base, V lost 6 bases, and 13 bases had no gene match. The CDR3 extends over 17 amino acids. Germline CDR1 and CDR2: SQVTM and ANQGSEA. The CDR3, as DNA: TGCAGCGTAAACGTTATGGGGACTAGCGCCCGCACAGATACGCAGTATTTT. The encoded protein is CSVNVMGTSARTDTQYF.

In nucleotides, the CDR3 is TGTGCCAAACGAACCGGGACTAGCGGCACAGATACGCAGTATTTT. It encodes CAKRTGTSGTDTQYF. The rearrangement links TRBV9 to TRBJ2-3, with 10 bases fitting TRBD2. CDR3 length: 15 amino acids. Trimming removed 9 bases from V and 1 base from J; junction bases left unmatched: 8. The germline V gene encodes CDR1 SGDLS and CDR2 YYNGEE.

Turning to this clone: At the DNA level, this CDR3 is encoded by other sequences in the same sample as well. The gene calls are TRBV5-6 and TRBJ1-1, with unresolved D. Germline CDR1 and CDR2: SGHDT and YYEEEE. The V end was cut by 0 bases, the J end by 4 bases, with 7 bases between. This CDR3 has 13 amino acids. The CDR3 region is CASSLGAGTEAFF. The CDR3 bases are TGTGCCAGCAGCTTGGGGGCAGGCACTGAAGCTTTCTTT.

The V and J genes are TRBV30 and TRBJ2-1; 9 bases are a match to TRBD2. V was pared by 0 bases and J by 10 bases, with 4 bases of the junction left unmatched. This CDR3 has 13 residues. The germline CDR1 and CDR2 sequences are GTSNPN and SVGIG (reference sequence). In DNA form, the CDR3 reads TGTGCCTGGAGTGTGGTAGCGGGAGACGAGCAGTTCTTC. Protein: CAWSVVAGDEQFF.

This rearrangement joins TRBV6-2 or TRBV6-3 to TRBJ2-1, with 9 bases lining up with TRBD2. V shed 2 bases, J shed 7 bases, and the junction held 6 bases outside the gene matches. CDR3 size: 15 residues. CDR1 is MNHEY and CDR2 is SVGEGT in the germline V gene. The CDR3 protein is CASSYGGSGSNEQFF. As DNA, the CDR3 is TGTGCCAGCAGTTACGGCGGTAGCGGGAGTAATGAGCAGTTCTTC.

As regards this clone: The same CDR3 can be traced to other DNA sequences in this sample. The chain has TRBV7-3 and TRBJ2-7; 7 bases map to TRBD1. J lost 3 bases, V lost 5 bases, and 7 bases had no gene match. The V gene's germline CDR1 is SGHTA and CDR2 FQGTGA. This CDR3 is 14 amino acids long. CDR3 region: CASSPGQANYEQYF. The CDR3 bases are TGTGCCAGCAGCCCAGGACAGGCTAACTACGAGCAGTACTTC.

This rearrangement joins TRBV4-1 to TRBJ2-3; TRBD1 matches 8 bases. This CDR3 comprises 14 residues. The germline V gene has CDR1 MGHRA and CDR2 YSYEKL. J was trimmed by 3 bases and V by 2 bases; bases with no gene match: 1. Here the CDR3 reads CASSQRTGTDTQYF. CDR3 DNA: TGCGCCAGCAGCCAAAGGACAGGGACAGATACGCAGTATTTT.

This sequence joins TRBV9 and TRBJ2-5, with a tentative D call TRBD1 (6 bases). CDR3 length: 14 residues. The germline V gene encodes CDR1 SGDLS and CDR2 YYNGEE. V lost 1 base and J 4 bases, leaving 11 bases between the germline ends. CDR3 region: CASSVTTGGETQYF. As DNA, the CDR3 is TGTGCCAGCAGCGTAACGACAGGCGGAGAGACCCAGTACTTC. Full variable domain (outside the CDR3, taken from reference TRBV9 and TRBJ2-5): DSGVTQTPKHLITATGQRVTLRCSPRSGDLSVYWYQQSLDQGLQFLIQYYNGEERAKGNILERFSAQQFPDLHSELNLSSLELGDSALYFCASSVTTGGETQYFGPGTRLLVL.

The chain recombines TRBV5-4 with TRBJ1-1; 7 nucleotides match TRBD1. Losses at the gene ends were 4 bases for V and 4 bases for J; bases not matched to a gene: 13. Germline V CDR1 and CDR2: SGHNT, YYREEE (reference sequence). The CDR3 has 16 amino acids. CDR3: CASSPGDSPRGTEAFF. CDR3 coding DNA: TGTGCCAGCAGCCCCGGGGACAGCCCCCGGGGCACTGAAGCTTTCTTT.

This sequence joins TRBV28 and TRBJ1-5, with D tentatively TRBD1 (6 bases). This CDR3 is 12 amino acids long. CDR1 MDHEN and CDR2 SYDVKM come from the germline V gene. V lost 2 bases, J lost 7 bases, and 6 bases lay in between. The CDR3 DNA reads TGTGCCAGCAGTTTAGGACAGCAGCCCCAGCATTTT. It specifies CASSLGQQPQHF.

This chain links TRBV5-1 with TRBJ1-1, with unresolved D. Per the germline V gene, CDR1 is SGHRS and CDR2 is YFSETQ. Trimming took off 0 bases at V and 7 bases at J, with 13 bases between the two ends. The CDR3 covers 14 residues. CDR3 sequence reads: CASSLVATDGEAFF. In DNA form, the CDR3 reads TGCGCCAGCAGCTTGGTGGCAACCGATGGTGAAGCTTTCTTT.

Comment on this clone: Other DNA sequences in this specimen translate into the identical CDR3. This sequence joins TRBV5-1 and TRBJ2-1; 13 bases match TRBD2. Unmatched junction bases numbered 1, after V lost 0 bases and J lost 4 bases. Per germline, CDR1 SGHRS and CDR2 YFSETQ. This CDR3 region has 16 residues. CDR3 DNA: TGCGCCAGCAGCTTGGGGACTAGCGGGAGTTACAATGAGCAGTTCTTC. Encoded protein: CASSLGTSGSYNEQFF.

This chain uses TRBV28 with TRBJ2-5; a possible D gene is TRBD2 (6 bases). CDR1 and CDR2 (germline): MDHEN, SYDVKM. The CDR3 has 13 residues. Trimming cost V 6 bases and J 7 bases, with 15 bases left between them. In nucleotides, the CDR3 is TGTGCCAGCAGCGGAGGGGTGGCGGGGACCCAGTACTTC. Protein product: CASSGGVAGTQYF.

V usage is TRBV5-8 and J usage is TRBJ2-3; D may be TRBD2 (7 bases). The CDR3 sequence is 18 residues long. Per germline, CDR1 SGHTS and CDR2 YDEGEE. V lost 6 bases and J lost 1, with 24 bases in between. The CDR3 region has the DNA TGTGCCAGCACCGCGTTAAGGGGGGGAAGGACGCGCACAGATACGCAGTATTTT. Translated, it gives CASTALRGGRTRTDTQYF.

This chain uses TRBV27 with TRBJ1-4; 9 bases are shared with TRBD1. The CDR3 consists of 16 residues. Germline V CDR1 and CDR2: MNHEY, SMNVEV (reference sequence). Trimming at V came to 1 base and at J to 8 bases, leaving 8 bases not matched to a gene. The CDR3: CASSLYPGTGREKLFF. The DNA for the CDR3 is TGTGCCAGCAGTTTATACCCCGGGACAGGGCGCGAAAAACTGTTTTTT.